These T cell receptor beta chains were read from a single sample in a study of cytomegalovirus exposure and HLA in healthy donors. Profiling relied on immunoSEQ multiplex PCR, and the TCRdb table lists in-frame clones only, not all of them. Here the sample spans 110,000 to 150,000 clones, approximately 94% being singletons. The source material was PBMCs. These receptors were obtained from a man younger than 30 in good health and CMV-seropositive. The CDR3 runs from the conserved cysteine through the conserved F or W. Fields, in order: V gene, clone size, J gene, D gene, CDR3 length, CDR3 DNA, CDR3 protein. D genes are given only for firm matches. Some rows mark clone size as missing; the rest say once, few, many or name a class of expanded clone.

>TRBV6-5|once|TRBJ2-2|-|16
TGTGCCAGCAGTTACCTAGGACCCGCACAGGCCGGGGAGCTGTTTTTT
CASSYLGPAQAGELFF
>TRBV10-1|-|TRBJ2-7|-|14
TGCGCCAGCAGTGGCTCCGGGAGACTCTACGAGCAGTACTTC
CASSGSGRLYEQYF
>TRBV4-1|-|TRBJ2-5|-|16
TGCGCCAGCAGCCAAGATTGGGCGGGGATCCAAGAGACCCAGTACTTC
CASSQDWAGIQETQYF
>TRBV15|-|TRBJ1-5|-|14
TGTGCCACCAGCAGAGTGGCGGGCCGTTCTGCCCAGCATTTT
CATSRVAGRSAQHF
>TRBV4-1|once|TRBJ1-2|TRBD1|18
TGCGCCAGCAGCCAAGGGGGGCCGGGACAGGGATTTATTTACGGCTACACCTTC
CASSQGGPGQGFIYGYTF
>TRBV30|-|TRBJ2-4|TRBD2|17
TGTGCCTGGAGTCCCAGGACTAGCGGAGTAGCCAAAAACATTCAGTACTTC
CAWSPRTSGVAKNIQYF
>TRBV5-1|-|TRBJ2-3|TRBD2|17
TGCGCCAGCAGCCCTCAGGCGGGGGGCGGGAGCGCAGATACGCAGTATTTT
CASSPQAGGGSADTQYF
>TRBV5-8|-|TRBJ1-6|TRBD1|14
TGTGCCAGCAGCCGGGACAGGGTGCATTCACCCCTCCACTTT
CASSRDRVHSPLHF
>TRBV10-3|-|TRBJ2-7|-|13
TGTGCCATCAGTGAGTACAGGAACGACGAGCAGTACTTC
CAISEYRNDEQYF
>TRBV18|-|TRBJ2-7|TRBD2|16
TGTGCCAGCTCACCACGGAGGACTAGCGAGGACTACGAGCAGTACTTC
CASSPRRTSEDYEQYF
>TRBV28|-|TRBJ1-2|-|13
TGTGCCAGCACCTTGACTCCTTCGGGTGGCTACACCTTC
CASTLTPSGGYTF
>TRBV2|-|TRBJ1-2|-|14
TGTGCCAGCAGTGAGGAGGGAGGGTACTATGGCTACACCTTC
CASSEEGGYYGYTF
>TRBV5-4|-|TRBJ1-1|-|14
TGTGCCAGCAGCATAAGCAGGGGGAACACTGAAGCTTTCTTT
CASSISRGNTEAFF
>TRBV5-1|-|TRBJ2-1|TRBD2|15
TGCGCCAGCAGCTTTAGTCTAGCGGGACCCAATGAGCAGTTCTTC
CASSFSLAGPNEQFF
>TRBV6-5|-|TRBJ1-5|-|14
TGTGCCAGCAGTATCAGCAGGGAGGGTCAGCCCCAGCATTTT
CASSISREGQPQHF
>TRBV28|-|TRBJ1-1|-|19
TGTGCCAGCAACGACCTTAAGATTGCGGGGGGCGGTCTCGGGACTGAAGCTTTCTTT
CASNDLKIAGGGLGTEAFF
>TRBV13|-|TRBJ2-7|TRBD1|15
TGTGCCAGCAGCCGCCGACAGGGGAGGTTTGACGAGCAGTACTTC
CASSRRQGRFDEQYF
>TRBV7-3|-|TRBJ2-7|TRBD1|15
TGTGCCAGCAGCTTAACAGGCCAGGGGGTCTACGAGCAGTACTTC
CASSLTGQGVYEQYF
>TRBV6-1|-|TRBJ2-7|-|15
TGTGCCAGCACTCGAAACAGGGGGGGATCCTACGAGCAGTACTTC
CASTRNRGGSYEQYF
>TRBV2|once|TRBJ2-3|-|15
TGTGCCAGCAGTGAAGGGAGAGAACGCACAGATACGCAGTATTTT
CASSEGRERTDTQYF
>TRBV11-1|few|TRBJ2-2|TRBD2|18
TGTGCCAGCAGCTTAGCTTTGGCGGGAGGGCCGAACACCGGGGAGCTGTTTTTT
CASSLALAGGPNTGELFF
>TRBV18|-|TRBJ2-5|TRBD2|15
TGTGCCAGCTCACCACCGCTAGCGGGAGTGGAGACCCAGTACTTC
CASSPPLAGVETQYF
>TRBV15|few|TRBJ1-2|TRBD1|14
TGTGCCACCAGCAGAGCTTTAGGACAGGGCGGGGACACCTTC
CATSRALGQGGDTF
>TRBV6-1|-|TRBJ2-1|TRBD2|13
TGTGCCAGCAGTGGAACTAGCGGCTATGAGCAGTTCTTC
CASSGTSGYEQFF
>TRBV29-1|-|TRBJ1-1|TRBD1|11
TGCAGCGCAAAGACAGGGGATGAAGCTTTCTTT
CSAKTGDEAFF
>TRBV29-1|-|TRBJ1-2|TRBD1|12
TGCAGCGTTGAGGACAGGGGGCATGGCTACACCTTC
CSVEDRGHGYTF